The rows below give T cell receptor beta chains drawn from one sample of a study of shared clonotypes between healthy human individuals. The protocol was immunoSEQ multiplex PCR, while the TCRdb copy is restricted to in-frame clones and leaves out a portion. The profile shows some 2.4 million clones, under 95% of them singletons. Specimen: naive CD4+ T cells from PBMCs. All receptors derive from a man between 18 and 35 years old in good health. Some clones in this sample may be carry-over from other donors' samples. Both conserved end residues are part of each CDR3. Each record gives: CDR3 protein, CDR3 DNA, V gene, clone size, J gene, D gene. D genes are given only for firm matches. A clone size is listed for some rows: how often the clone was seen (once, few, many), or a class if it is expanded.

CDR3: CASSLTSRNYEQYF
DNA: TGTGCCAGCAGTCTTACTAGCAGGAACTACGAGCAGTACTTC
V: TRBV28
size: -
J: TRBJ2-7
D: -

CDR3: CASSRLSTRGNTIYF
DNA: TGTGCCAGCAGCCGTCTTTCCACCAGGGGAAACACCATATATTTT
V: TRBV6-5
size: -
J: TRBJ1-3
D: -

CDR3: CASRMILGVGEQFF
DNA: TGCGCCAGCAGAATGATCCTGGGGGTCGGTGAGCAGTTCTTC
V: TRBV10-1
size: -
J: TRBJ2-1
D: -

CDR3: CASSLEWGPAEAFF
DNA: TGCGCCAGCAGCTTGGAGTGGGGCCCCGCTGAGGCTTTCTTT
V: TRBV5-1
size: -
J: TRBJ1-1
D: -

CDR3: CASSAYPGQGYEQYF
DNA: TGTGCCAGCAGCGCCTATCCGGGACAGGGATACGAGCAGTACTTC
V: TRBV7-3
size: -
J: TRBJ2-7
D: TRBD1

CDR3: CASSKLAQETQYF
DNA: TGTGCCAGTAGTAAGTTAGCTCAAGAGACCCAGTACTTC
V: TRBV19
size: -
J: TRBJ2-5
D: -

CDR3: CASTEQATEAFF
DNA: TGCGCCAGCACTGAGCAGGCGACTGAAGCTTTCTTT
V: TRBV10-2
size: -
J: TRBJ1-1
D: -

CDR3: CASSFYRSTMNTEAFF
DNA: TGTGCCAGCAGTTTTTACAGGTCAACAATGAACACTGAAGCTTTCTTT
V: TRBV27
size: -
J: TRBJ1-1
D: -

CDR3: CASSLAGYYNEQFF
DNA: TGTGCCAGCAGCCTAGCGGGTTACTACAATGAGCAGTTCTTC
V: TRBV5-6
size: -
J: TRBJ2-1
D: TRBD2

CDR3: CATHRGEADTQYF
DNA: TGTGCCACCCACCGAGGGGAGGCAGATACGCAGTATTTT
V: TRBV18
size: -
J: TRBJ2-3
D: -

CDR3: CASSLGPGGVAEAFF
DNA: TGTGCCAGCAGCTTAGGCCCCGGGGGAGTCGCTGAAGCTTTCTTT
V: TRBV7-2
size: once
J: TRBJ1-1
D: -

CDR3: CAISDTTYNEQFF
DNA: TGTGCCATCAGTGATACTACCTACAATGAGCAGTTCTTC
V: TRBV10-3
size: -
J: TRBJ2-1
D: -

CDR3: CASRSANEKLFF
DNA: TGTGCCAGCAGGTCAGCTAATGAAAAACTGTTTTTT
V: TRBV28
size: few
J: TRBJ1-4
D: -

CDR3: CASSGPSGTWSTGELFF
DNA: TGTGCCAGCAGCGGGCCCTCCGGGACCTGGTCCACCGGGGAGCTGTTTTTT
V: TRBV5-6
size: -
J: TRBJ2-2
D: -

CDR3: CASSLSSDYEQYF
DNA: TGTGCCAGCAGCTTAAGTTCTGACTACGAGCAGTACTTC
V: TRBV7-2
size: -
J: TRBJ2-7
D: -

CDR3: CASSFGQYNEQFF
DNA: TGTGCCAGCAGCTTTGGACAGTACAATGAGCAGTTCTTC
V: TRBV7-3
size: -
J: TRBJ2-1
D: -

CDR3: CASSLNGPETQYF
DNA: TGCGCCAGCAGCTTGAATGGCCCAGAGACCCAGTACTTC
V: TRBV5-1
size: -
J: TRBJ2-5
D: -

CDR3: CASSLVTGAAFNTGELFF
DNA: TGTGCCAGCAGCTTAGTGACAGGGGCCGCCTTTAACACCGGGGAGCTGTTTTTT
V: TRBV7-3
size: -
J: TRBJ2-2
D: TRBD1